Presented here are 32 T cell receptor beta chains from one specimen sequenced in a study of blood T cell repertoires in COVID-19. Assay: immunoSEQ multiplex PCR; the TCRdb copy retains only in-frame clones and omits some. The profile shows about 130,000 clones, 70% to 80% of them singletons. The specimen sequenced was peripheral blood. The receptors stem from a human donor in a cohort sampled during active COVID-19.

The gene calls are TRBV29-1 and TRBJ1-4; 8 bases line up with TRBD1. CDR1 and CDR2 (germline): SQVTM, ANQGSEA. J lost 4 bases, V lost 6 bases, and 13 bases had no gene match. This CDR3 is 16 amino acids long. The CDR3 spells CSVRELNRGFNEKLFF. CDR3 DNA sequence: TGCAGCGTCAGGGAGTTAAACAGGGGGTTTAATGAAAAACTGTTTTTT.

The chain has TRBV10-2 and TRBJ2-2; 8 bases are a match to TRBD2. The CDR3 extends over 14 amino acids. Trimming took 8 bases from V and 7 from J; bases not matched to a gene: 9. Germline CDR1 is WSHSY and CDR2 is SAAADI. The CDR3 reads CASSLAGGYGELFF. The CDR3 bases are TGCGCCAGCTCTCTAGCGGGTGGATACGGGGAGCTGTTTTTT.

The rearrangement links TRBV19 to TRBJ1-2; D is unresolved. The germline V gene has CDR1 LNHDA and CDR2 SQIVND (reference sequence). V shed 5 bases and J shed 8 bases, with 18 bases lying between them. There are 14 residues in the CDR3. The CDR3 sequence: CASSDRRPTGGYTF. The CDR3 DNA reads TGTGCCAGTAGTGATAGGCGTCCGACGGGAGGCTACACCTTC.

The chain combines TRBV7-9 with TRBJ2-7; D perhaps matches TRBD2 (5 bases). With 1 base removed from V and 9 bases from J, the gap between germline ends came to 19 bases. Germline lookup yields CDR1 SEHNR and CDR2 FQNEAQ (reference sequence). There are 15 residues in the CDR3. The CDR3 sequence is CASSLENFRAGGQYF. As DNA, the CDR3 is TGTGCCAGCAGCTTAGAAAACTTCCGGGCGGGTGGGCAGTACTTC.

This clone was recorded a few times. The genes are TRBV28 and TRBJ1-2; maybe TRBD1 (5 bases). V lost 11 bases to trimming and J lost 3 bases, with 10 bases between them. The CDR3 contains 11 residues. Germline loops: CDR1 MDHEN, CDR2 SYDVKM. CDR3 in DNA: TGTGCCGGCTCGACAGACTATGGCTACACCTTC. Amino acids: CAGSTDYGYTF.

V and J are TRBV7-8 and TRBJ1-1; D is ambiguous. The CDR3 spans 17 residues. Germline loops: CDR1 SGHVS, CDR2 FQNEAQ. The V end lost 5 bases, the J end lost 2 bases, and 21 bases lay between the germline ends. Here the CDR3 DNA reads TGTGCCAGCAGCGTAGAGGGATGGACGGGGAAAAACACTGAAGCTTTCTTT. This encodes CASSVEGWTGKNTEAFF.

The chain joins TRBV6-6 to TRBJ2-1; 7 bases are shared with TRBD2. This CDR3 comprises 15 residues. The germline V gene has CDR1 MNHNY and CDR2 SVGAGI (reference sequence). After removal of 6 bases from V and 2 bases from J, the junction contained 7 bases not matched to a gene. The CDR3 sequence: CASSFGGDAYNEQFF. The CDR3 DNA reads TGTGCCAGCAGCTTTGGGGGGGACGCCTACAATGAGCAGTTCTTC.

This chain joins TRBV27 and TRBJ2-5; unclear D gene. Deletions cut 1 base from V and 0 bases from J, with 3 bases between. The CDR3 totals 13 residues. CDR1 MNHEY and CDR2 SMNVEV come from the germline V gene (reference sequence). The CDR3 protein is CASSLYYQETQYF. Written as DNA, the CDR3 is TGTGCCAGCAGTTTATACTACCAAGAGACCCAGTACTTC.

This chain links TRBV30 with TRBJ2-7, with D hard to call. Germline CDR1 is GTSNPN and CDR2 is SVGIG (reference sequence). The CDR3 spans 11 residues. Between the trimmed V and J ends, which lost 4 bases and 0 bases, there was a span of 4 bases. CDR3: CAWTDSYEQYF. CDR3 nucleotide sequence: TGTGCCTGGACAGACTCCTACGAGCAGTACTTC.

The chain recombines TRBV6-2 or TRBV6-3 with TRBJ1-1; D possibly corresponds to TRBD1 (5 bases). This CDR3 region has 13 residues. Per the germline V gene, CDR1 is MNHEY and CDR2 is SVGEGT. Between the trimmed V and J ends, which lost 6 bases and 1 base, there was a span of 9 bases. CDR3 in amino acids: CASSWDWNTEAFF. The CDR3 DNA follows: TGTGCCAGCAGCTGGGACTGGAACACTGAAGCTTTCTTT.

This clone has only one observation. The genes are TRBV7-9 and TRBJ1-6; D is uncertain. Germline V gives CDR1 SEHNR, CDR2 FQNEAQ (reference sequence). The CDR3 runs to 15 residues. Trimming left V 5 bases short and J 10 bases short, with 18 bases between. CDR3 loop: CASSTSAGIGSPLHF. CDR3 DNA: TGTGCCAGCAGCACTTCGGCGGGGATAGGCTCACCCCTCCACTTT.

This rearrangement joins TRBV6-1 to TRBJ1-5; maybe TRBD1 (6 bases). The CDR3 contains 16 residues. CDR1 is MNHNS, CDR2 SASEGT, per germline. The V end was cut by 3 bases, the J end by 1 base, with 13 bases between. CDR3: CASSDNTGYSNQPQHF. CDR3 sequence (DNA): TGTGCCAGCAGTGACAACACAGGGTACAGCAATCAGCCCCAGCATTTT.

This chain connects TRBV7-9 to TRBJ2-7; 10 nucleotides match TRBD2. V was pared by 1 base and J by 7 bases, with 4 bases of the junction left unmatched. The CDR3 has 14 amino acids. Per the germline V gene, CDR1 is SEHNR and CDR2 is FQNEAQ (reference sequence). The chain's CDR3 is CASSLELAGLEQYF. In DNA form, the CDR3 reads TGTGCCAGCAGCTTAGAACTAGCGGGGTTGGAGCAGTACTTC.

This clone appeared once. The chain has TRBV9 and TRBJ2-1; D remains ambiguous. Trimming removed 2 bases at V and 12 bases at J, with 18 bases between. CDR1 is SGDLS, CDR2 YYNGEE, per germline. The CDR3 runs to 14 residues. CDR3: CASSVTTETAGQFF. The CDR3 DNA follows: TGTGCCAGCAGCGTGACAACGGAAACCGCAGGGCAGTTCTTC.

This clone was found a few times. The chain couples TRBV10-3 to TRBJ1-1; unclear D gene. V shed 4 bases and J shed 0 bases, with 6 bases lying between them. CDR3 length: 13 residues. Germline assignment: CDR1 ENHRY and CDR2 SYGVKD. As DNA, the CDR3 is TGTGCCATCAGTGTGAGCATGAACACTGAAGCTTTCTTT. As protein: CAISVSMNTEAFF.

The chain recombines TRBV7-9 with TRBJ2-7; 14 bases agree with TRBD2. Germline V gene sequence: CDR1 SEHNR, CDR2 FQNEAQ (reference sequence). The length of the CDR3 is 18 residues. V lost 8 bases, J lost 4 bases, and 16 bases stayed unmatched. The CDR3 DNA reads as TGTGCCAGCTCGCCACCAGGGACTAGCGGGGGCCTACCGTACGAGCAGTACTTC. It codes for CASSPPGTSGGLPYEQYF. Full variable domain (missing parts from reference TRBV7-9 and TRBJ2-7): DTGVSQNPRHKITKRGQNVTFRCDPISEHNRLYWYRQTLGQGPEFLTYFQNEAQLEKSRLLSDRFSAERPKGSFSTLEIQRTEQGDSAMYLCASSPPGTSGGLPYEQYFGPGTRLTVT.

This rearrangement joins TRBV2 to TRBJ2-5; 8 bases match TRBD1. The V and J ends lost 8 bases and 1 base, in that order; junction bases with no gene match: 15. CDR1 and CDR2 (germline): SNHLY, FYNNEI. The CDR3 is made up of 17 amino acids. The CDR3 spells CASGGTGSSGRQETQYF. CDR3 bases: TGTGCCAGCGGGGGGACAGGTAGCAGTGGGCGCCAAGAGACCCAGTACTTC.

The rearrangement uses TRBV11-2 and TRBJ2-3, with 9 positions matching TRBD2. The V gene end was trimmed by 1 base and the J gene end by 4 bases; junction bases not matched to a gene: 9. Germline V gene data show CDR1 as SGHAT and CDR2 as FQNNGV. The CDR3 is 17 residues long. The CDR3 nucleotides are TGTGCCAGCAGCTTAGGGTTAGGGGGACTAGCTTCAGATACGCAGTATTTT. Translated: CASSLGLGGLASDTQYF.

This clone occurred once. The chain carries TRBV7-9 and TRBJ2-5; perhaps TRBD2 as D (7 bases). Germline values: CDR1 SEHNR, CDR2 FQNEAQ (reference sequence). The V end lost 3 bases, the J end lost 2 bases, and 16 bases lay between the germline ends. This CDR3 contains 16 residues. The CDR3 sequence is CASSFGGGTGQETQYF. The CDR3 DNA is TGTGCCAGCAGCTTTGGGGGGGGCACAGGACAAGAGACCCAGTACTTC.

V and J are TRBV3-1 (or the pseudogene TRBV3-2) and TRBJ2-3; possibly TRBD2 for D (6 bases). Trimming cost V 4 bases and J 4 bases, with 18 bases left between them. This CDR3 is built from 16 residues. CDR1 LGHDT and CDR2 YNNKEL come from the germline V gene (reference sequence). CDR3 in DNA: TGTGCCAGCAGCCTCCGTGGAGGGTCAAATTCAGATACGCAGTATTTT. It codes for CASSLRGGSNSDTQYF.

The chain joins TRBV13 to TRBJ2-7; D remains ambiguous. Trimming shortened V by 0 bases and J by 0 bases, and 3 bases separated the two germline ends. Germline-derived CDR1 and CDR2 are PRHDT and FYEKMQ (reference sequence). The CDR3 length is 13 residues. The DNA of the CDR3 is TGTGCCAGCAGCTTAGGGGCCTCCTACGAGCAGTACTTC. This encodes CASSLGASYEQYF.

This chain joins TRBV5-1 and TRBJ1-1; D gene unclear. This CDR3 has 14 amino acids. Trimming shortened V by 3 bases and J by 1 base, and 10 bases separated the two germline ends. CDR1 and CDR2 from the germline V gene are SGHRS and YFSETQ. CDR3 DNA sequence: TGCGCCAGCAGCTGGCTCCCGGGGAACACTGAAGCTTTCTTT. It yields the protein CASSWLPGNTEAFF.

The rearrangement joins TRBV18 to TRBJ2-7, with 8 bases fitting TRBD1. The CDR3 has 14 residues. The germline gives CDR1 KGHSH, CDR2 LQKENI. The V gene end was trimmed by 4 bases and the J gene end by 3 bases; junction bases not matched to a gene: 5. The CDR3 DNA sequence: TGTGCCAGCTCACTGGACAGGGCAGGCTACGAGCAGTACTTC. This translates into CASSLDRAGYEQYF.

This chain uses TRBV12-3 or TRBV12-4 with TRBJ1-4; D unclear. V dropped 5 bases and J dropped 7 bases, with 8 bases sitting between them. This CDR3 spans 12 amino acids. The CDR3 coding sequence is TGTGCCAGCAGTGAGGGAGGTGAAAAACTGTTTTTT. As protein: CASSEGGEKLFF.

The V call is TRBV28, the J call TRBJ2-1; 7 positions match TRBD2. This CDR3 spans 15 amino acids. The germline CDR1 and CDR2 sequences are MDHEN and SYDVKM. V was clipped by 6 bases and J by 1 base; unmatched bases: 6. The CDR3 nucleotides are TGTGCCAGCAGCAATGGGGGGGTTTCCTACAATGAGCAGTTCTTC. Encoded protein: CASSNGGVSYNEQFF.

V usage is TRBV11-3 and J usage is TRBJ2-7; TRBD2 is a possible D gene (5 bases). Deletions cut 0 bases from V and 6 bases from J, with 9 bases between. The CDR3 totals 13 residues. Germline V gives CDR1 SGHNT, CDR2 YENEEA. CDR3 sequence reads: CASSLDGRGEQYF. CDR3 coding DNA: TGTGCCAGCAGCTTAGATGGACGGGGCGAGCAGTACTTC. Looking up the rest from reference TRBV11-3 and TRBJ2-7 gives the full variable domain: EAGVVQSPRYKIIEKKQPVAFWCNPISGHNTLYWYLQNLGQGPELLIRYENEEAVDDSQLPKDRFSAERLKGVDSTLKIQPAELGDSAVYLCASSLDGRGEQYFGPGTRLTVT.

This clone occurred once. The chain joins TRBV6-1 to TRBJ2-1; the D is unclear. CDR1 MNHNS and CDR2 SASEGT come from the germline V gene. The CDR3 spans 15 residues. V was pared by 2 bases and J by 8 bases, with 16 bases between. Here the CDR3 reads CASSESPVSLYEQFF. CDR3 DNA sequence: TGTGCCAGCAGTGAAAGCCCCGTCTCCCTATATGAGCAGTTCTTC.

CDR3 sequence (DNA): TGTGCCACCAGTGATTCACAGGGGACTTTGGAGACCCAGTACTTC. It yields the protein CATSDSQGTLETQYF. The chain employs TRBV24-1 and TRBJ2-5, with a tentative D call TRBD1 (7 bases). Trimming removed 2 bases at V and 5 bases at J, with 14 bases between. The germline V gene encodes CDR1 KGHDR and CDR2 SFDVKD. This CDR3 region has 15 residues.

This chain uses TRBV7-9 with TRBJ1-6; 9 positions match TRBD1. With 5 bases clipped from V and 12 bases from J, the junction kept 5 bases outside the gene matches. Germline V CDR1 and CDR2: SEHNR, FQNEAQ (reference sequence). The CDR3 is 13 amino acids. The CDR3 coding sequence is TGTGCCAGCAGCATCGGGACAGGGAGACCCCTCCACTTT. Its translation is CASSIGTGRPLHF. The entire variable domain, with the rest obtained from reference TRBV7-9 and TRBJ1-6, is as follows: DTGVSQNPRHKITKRGQNVTFRCDPISEHNRLYWYRQTLGQGPEFLTYFQNEAQLEKSRLLSDRFSAERPKGSFSTLEIQRTEQGDSAMYLCASSIGTGRPLHFGNGTRLTVT.

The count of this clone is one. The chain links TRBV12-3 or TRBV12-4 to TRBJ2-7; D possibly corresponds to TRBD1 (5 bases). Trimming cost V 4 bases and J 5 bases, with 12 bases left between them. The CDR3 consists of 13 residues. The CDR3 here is CASSSMGPHEQYF. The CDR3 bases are TGTGCCAGCAGTTCCATGGGGCCCCACGAGCAGTACTTC.

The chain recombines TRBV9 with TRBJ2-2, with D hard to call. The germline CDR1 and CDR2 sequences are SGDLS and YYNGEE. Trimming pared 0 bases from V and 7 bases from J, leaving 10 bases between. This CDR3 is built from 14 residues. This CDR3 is CASSVGSAVGELFF. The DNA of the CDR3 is TGTGCCAGCAGCGTAGGCTCCGCGGTCGGGGAGCTGTTTTTT.

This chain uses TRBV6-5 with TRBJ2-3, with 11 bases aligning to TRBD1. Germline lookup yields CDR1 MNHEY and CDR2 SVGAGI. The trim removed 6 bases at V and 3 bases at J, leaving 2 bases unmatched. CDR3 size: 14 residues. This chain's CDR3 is CASRRDRGTDTQYF. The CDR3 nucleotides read TGTGCCAGCAGGCGGGACAGGGGGACAGATACGCAGTATTTT.